The clone carrying this TCR beta chain appeared many times. Its antigen is not known. cDNA carried unique molecular identifiers, and a universal primer site was added by template switching. TCRdb reanalysed the 5' RACE reads using MiXCR and keeps one entry per CDR3 protein. Found here are a few hundred thousand distinct CDR3 sequences, roughly 10% of them singletons; the top ten hold over 7%. The sample belongs to a study of identical twins. The study, taken as a whole, reports: Conclusions were drawn cross-sectionally by statistical analysis, without following the same donors. Diverse VJ usage suggested most zero-insertion clonotypes were not invariant T cells. Modelling underestimated the level of out-of-frame TCR alpha sharing observed in monozygotic twins.

CDR1 is SGDLS, CDR2 YYNGEE, per germline. There are 18 residues in the CDR3. V lost 0 bases, J lost 0 bases, and 18 bases lay in between. The clonotype was recovered from a woman in her fifties or sixties in good health. The chain links TRBV9 to TRBJ1-1; D perhaps matches TRBD1 (5 bases). The specimen sequenced was naive T cells sorted from blood. CDR3 in amino acids: CASSVGPEPGQVNTEAFF. The CDR3 DNA reads TGTGCCAGCAGCGTAGGGCCGGAGCCAGGGCAAGTGAACACTGAAGCTTTCTTT.